This record covers a single TCR beta chain. This entry belongs to a study of cytomegalovirus exposure and HLA in healthy donors. Trimming cost V 1 base and J 5 bases; bases outside gene matches: 4. Germline assignment: CDR1 LNHNV and CDR2 YYDKDF (reference sequence). The CDR3 sequence is 16 residues long. Vbeta (60) and Jbeta (13) primers were used in the PCR. Sequencing was performed with immunoSEQ multiplex PCR; in TCRdb, only in-frame clones are kept and a portion is missing. The table has under 90,000 clones, approximately 67% seen once; the top ten hold 7.5% to 8%. Source material: PBMCs. The chain couples TRBV15 to TRBJ2-2; TRBD2 agrees at 10 bases. This TCR derives from a man in his forties or fifties in good health and CMV-seropositive. In nucleotides, the CDR3 is TGTGCCACCAGCAGAGCGGGACTAGCGATTACCGGGGAGCTGTTTTTT. Amino acids: CATSRAGLAITGELFF.